The clone carrying this T cell receptor (beta chain) was seen just once. These data are taken from a study of shared clonotypes between healthy human individuals. Study processing details: ImmunoSEQ sequences covered only the junction and lacked quality scores; filtering therefore differed. TCRdb keeps only in-frame clones here, not all; method: immunoSEQ multiplex PCR. That table is the source of V, J and clone size, and D and trimming were worked out from the DNA. Of some 500,000 clones listed, 70% to 80% are singletons. V lost 0 bases and J lost 3, with 9 bases in between. The CDR3 sequence is 14 residues long. CDR1 and CDR2 from the germline V gene are SGHNT and YYREEE (reference sequence).

V and J are TRBV5-4 and TRBJ2-5; D gene uncertain. The specimen was PBMCs. This TCR derives from a woman in her forties in good health. Some clones in this sample may be carry-over from other donors' samples. The CDR3 here is CASSLEASKETQYF. CDR3 in DNA: TGTGCCAGCAGCTTGGAGGCTAGTAAAGAGACCCAGTACTTC.